Below, one T cell receptor (beta chain) is given with its context. This clone has only one observation. There is no known antigen for this receptor. Within one base of it there is no much larger clone, and no base qualities were kept. This record belongs to a study of untreated major depressive disorder (dated by TCRdb to the late 2010s). Context from the whole study: This cross-sectional case-control study compared T cell phenotype and TCR repertoire between antidepressant-free major depressive disorder patients and individually matched non-depressed controls. Sequencing followed up flow-cytometry Vbeta 5.1, Vbeta 11 and Vbeta 22 usage differences observed in the whole cohort.

Broad study findings and their caveats: Because of strict matching and exclusion criteria, the study sample was comparatively small, which limits how generalizable the findings are. TRBV25-01 and TRBV02-01 usage followed the flow-cytometry pattern but did not reach statistical significance in the sequencing data. The top five TRBV05-01 clones in every sequenced subject were all private clones. The sequencing comparisons used one-tailed planned tests on only three preselected Vbeta families. Higher TRBV05-01 (Vbeta 5.1) usage among CD4+ T cells of depressed patients compared with controls was confirmed by sequencing, with p = 0.040 in a one-tailed test.

Each depressed patient was pairwise matched to a non-depressed control for sex, age, current smoking status and body mass index. All participants were of European descent. Controls scored 5 or less on the Quick Inventory of Depressive Symptoms-Self Report and had no mood disorder, either currently or at any point in their lifetime. Major medical conditions, Axis I/II comorbidities, regular medication or illicit drug use, and drinking over 100 g alcohol weekly were applied as exclusion criteria for all participants. Approximately 30 ml of peripheral blood was drawn into EDTA tubes from each participant. Magnetic negative selection with the BD IMag Human CD4 T Lymphocyte Enrichment Set was used to purify CD4+ T cells from thawed PBMCs. Flow cytometry confirmed that the CD4+ enrichment method typically gave about 95% purity. A subgroup of a handful of case-control pairs, chosen blind to chemokine receptor expression and flow-cytometric repertoire skewing results, underwent TCRbeta sequencing. All blood samples were collected in the morning at 8:00 a.m., and PBMCs were isolated by Ficoll-Hypaque gradient centrifugation. PBMCs were cryopreserved by gradual cooling to -80°C and stored in liquid nitrogen until assayed.

The Qiagen DNeasy Blood and Tissue Kit was used to extract total genomic DNA from the purified CD4+ T cells. The TCRbeta CDR3 region, defined according to IMGT, was amplified and sequenced using immunoSEQ immunosequencing protocols. As for the original processing: The immunoSEQ service preprocessed the raw sequence data to correct PCR and sequencing errors. The sequence data were imported into the immunoSEQ Analyzer and were further analyzed using VDJtools v1.0.7. The paired Wilcoxon signed-rank test was used to test differences between patients and controls. The immuneACCESS repertoire file appears here via TCRdb, limited to in-frame rearrangements. These files lack a portion of the clones; in checked studies, under half of the deficit traces to unresolved V genes, and the cause of the others is not known. The V and J calls and clone size come from that table; D and trimming were worked out from the DNA. The sample data list 20,000 to 25,000 clones, and around 92% of these were observed just once. 0.4% to 0.6% of the sample is held by the ten biggest clonotypes.

Reading the germline V gene gives CDR1 LGHNA and CDR2 YSLEER. V and J are truncated by 0 bases and 4 bases respectively, leaving an intervening sequence of 14 bases. The CDR3 numbers 16 residues from cysteine through phenylalanine. Only CDR3 DNA remains: 48 bases, in frame from the first base. The clonotype was recovered from a woman aged 40-49 years in good health. The specimen was CD4+ T cells from PBMCs. The rearrangement joined TRBV4-3 to TRBJ2-3; the D segment could be TRBD2, given 6 matching bases. The CDR3 has the sequence CASSQDAAGGADTQYF. The DNA sequence reads TGCGCCAGCAGCCAAGATGCGGCAGGAGGGGCAGATACGCAGTATTTT.